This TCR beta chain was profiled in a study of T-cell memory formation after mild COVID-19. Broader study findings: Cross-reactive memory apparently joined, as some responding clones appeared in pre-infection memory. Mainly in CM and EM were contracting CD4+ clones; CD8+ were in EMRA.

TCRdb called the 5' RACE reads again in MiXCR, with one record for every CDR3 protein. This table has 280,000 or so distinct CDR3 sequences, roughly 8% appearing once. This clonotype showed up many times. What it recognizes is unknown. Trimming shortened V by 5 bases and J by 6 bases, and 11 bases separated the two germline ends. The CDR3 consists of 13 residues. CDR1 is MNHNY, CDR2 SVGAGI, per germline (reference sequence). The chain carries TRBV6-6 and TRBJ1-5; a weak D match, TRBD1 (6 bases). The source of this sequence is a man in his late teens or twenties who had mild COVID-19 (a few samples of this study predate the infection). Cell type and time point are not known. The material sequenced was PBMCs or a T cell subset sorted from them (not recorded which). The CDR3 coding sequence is TGTGCCAGCAGTACAGGGTCGGTTCAGCCCCAGCATTTT. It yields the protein CASSTGSVQPQHF.